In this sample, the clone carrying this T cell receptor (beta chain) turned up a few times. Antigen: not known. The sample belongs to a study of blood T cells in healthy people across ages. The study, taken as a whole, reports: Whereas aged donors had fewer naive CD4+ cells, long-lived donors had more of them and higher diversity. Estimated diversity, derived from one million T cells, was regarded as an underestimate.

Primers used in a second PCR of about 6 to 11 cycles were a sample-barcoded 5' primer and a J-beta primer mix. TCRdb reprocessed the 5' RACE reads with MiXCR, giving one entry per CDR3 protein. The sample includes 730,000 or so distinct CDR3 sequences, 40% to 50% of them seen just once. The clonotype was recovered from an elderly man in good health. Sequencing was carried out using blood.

CDR3: CASSEAIRASGRTDTQYF. The CDR3 nucleotides read TGTGCCAGCAGTGAAGCGATTAGGGCTAGCGGTCGCACAGATACGCAGTATTTT. The J gene is TRBJ2-3, the V gene TRBV2, with 7 bases that match TRBD2. The CDR3 runs to 18 residues. With V trimmed by 0 bases and J by 1 base, 10 bases remained unmatched. Germline CDR1 reads SNHLY; CDR2 reads FYNNEI. Complete variable domain (other parts from reference TRBV2 and TRBJ2-3): EPEVTQTPSHQVTQMGQEVILRCVPISNHLYFYWYRQILGQKVEFLVSFYNNEISEKSEIFDDQFSVERPDGSNFTLKIRSTKLEDSAMYFCASSEAIRASGRTDTQYFGPGTRLTVL.